Below are 10 T cell receptor beta chains sequenced from a single sample in a study of blood T cells in healthy people across ages. The authors ran a second PCR of about 7 to 11 cycles using a sample-barcoded 5' primer and a J-beta primer mix. TCRdb called the 5' RACE reads again in MiXCR, with one record for every CDR3 protein. The data show around 1,500,000 distinct CDR3 sequences, under 30% seen once. The sequenced sample consisted of blood. These TCRs come from a woman under 40 in good health.

Ten or more counts support this clonotype. The chain joins TRBV5-1 to TRBJ2-5; D is possibly TRBD1 or TRBD2 (6 bases each). Per germline, CDR1 SGHRS and CDR2 YFSETQ. V lost 2 bases, J lost 1 base, and 9 bases lay in between. This CDR3 has 14 amino acids. The CDR3 region is CASSFGGTQETQYF. CDR3 sequence (DNA): TGCGCCAGCAGCTTCGGGGGCACCCAAGAGACCCAGTACTTC.

A remark on this clonotype: Possible read error: a much larger clone is one base away. V gene TRBV7-9 combines with J gene TRBJ2-1; perhaps D is TRBD1 or TRBD2 (5 bases each). The germline V gene has CDR1 SEHNR and CDR2 FQNEAQ (reference sequence). With 5 bases removed from V and 10 bases from J, the gap between germline ends came to 18 bases. The CDR3 totals 14 residues. The CDR3 sequence: CASSPSGTPYEQFF. CDR3 sequence (DNA): TGTGCCAGCAGCCCCTCCGGGACCCCCTACGAGCAGTTCTTC.

This clonotype was detected only a few times. The chain uses TRBV30 and TRBJ2-7; D is possibly TRBD2 (6 bases). V lost 2 bases, J lost 4 bases, and 15 bases lay in between. The CDR3 is 14 residues long. In germline, CDR1 is GTSNPN, CDR2 SVGIG (reference sequence). In nucleotides, the CDR3 is TGTGCCTGGAGTTGGGGACTGGGGGATTACGAGCAGTACTTC. Translating gives CAWSWGLGDYEQYF.

The genes are TRBV2 and TRBJ1-2, with D tentatively TRBD1 (5 bases). Trimming pared 5 bases from V and 8 bases from J, leaving 21 bases between. The germline CDR1 and CDR2 sequences are SNHLY and FYNNEI. This CDR3 has 15 amino acids. The DNA of the CDR3 is TGTGCCAGCAGTCCTAACCGGGGCAGATTGCAAGGCTACACCTTC. Protein product: CASSPNRGRLQGYTF.

The rearrangement uses TRBV12-3 or TRBV12-4 and TRBJ1-1; the D gene is possibly TRBD1 (5 bases). Trimming took off 9 bases at V and 2 bases at J, with 16 bases between the two ends. There are 14 residues in the CDR3. This CDR3 is CASDQWGTNTEAFF. Here the CDR3 DNA reads TGTGCCAGTGATCAATGGGGGACTAACACTGAAGCTTTCTTT.

The CDR3 DNA follows: TGCGCCAGCAGTGACAGGACACTAGCCAAAAACATTCAGTACTTC. This gives the protein CASSDRTLAKNIQYF. The chain recombines TRBV10-2 with TRBJ2-4, with D tentatively TRBD1 (5 bases). This CDR3 is built from 15 residues. V gave up 3 bases and J gave up 0 bases, with 9 bases separating them. CDR1 and CDR2 from the germline V gene are WSHSY and SAAADI.

A note on this clonotype: A much larger clone lies a single base off, so this may be a read error. The V call is TRBV7-2, the J call TRBJ1-5, with D tentatively TRBD1 (5 bases). CDR1 and CDR2 (germline): SGHTA, FQGNSA. This CDR3 is 15 amino acids long. The CDR3: CVSSFAGGLNQPQHF. The CDR3 bases are TGTGTCAGCAGCTTCGCGGGGGGACTCAATCAGCCCCAGCATTTT.

This sequence joins TRBV12-3 or TRBV12-4 and TRBJ1-1; weak D call: TRBD1 (5 bases). This CDR3 has 14 amino acids. The V and J ends lost 7 bases and 1 base respectively, with 13 bases between them. CDR3 coding DNA: TGTGCCAGCACCTTTTGGGGCAGGAACACTGAAGCTTTCTTT. This codes for CASTFWGRNTEAFF.

Worth noting for this clonotype: This may stem from a read error, because a much larger clone lies one nucleotide away. This chain uses TRBV10-2 with TRBJ2-7; D uncertain. CDR1 is WSHSY, CDR2 SAAADI, per germline. This CDR3 is 14 amino acids long. V lost 4 bases and J 2 bases, leaving 12 bases between the germline ends. The CDR3 is CASSGSRSPYEQYF. CDR3 in DNA: TGCGCCAGCAGTGGTAGCAGGAGCCCCTACGAGCAGTACTTC.

This clonotype was seen many times. The chain carries TRBV12-3 or TRBV12-4 and TRBJ2-5; TRBD2 might be the D (7 bases). The CDR3 consists of 16 residues. V was cut by 3 bases and J by 0 bases, with 14 bases left in between. The CDR3 is CASSLGTTGYQETQYF. CDR3 nucleotides: TGTGCCAGCAGTTTGGGGACTACAGGGTACCAAGAGACCCAGTACTTC.